This section outlines one T cell receptor (beta chain) sequence together with its context. The entry originates in a study of shared clonotypes between healthy human individuals. TCRdb's copy holds only in-frame clones and misses some; the assay was immunoSEQ multiplex PCR. The sample has about 1.5 million clones, about 98% seen once. V shed 5 bases, J shed 3 bases, and the junction held 11 bases outside the gene matches. The germline V gene encodes CDR1 MDHEN and CDR2 SYDVKM. The CDR3 length is 17 residues. The clonotype was recovered from a man aged 25-45 years in good health. Sequencing was done on a sample of naive CD4+ T cells sorted from blood. Subset defined: CD45RA+ positively selected. The J gene is TRBJ1-4, the V gene TRBV28; TRBD1 agrees at 8 bases. CDR3 in DNA: TGTGCCAGCAGTCCACGGACAGGGAGTTCGGCTAATGAAAAACTGTTTTTT. This gives the protein CASSPRTGSSANEKLFF.